This T cell receptor beta chain is drawn from a study of blood T cell repertoires in COVID-19. At the level of the study: The cDNA or gDNA used as material had been derived from T cells, B-cell-depleted T cells, or PBMCs.

The CDR3 spans 14 residues. V dropped 4 bases and J dropped 7 bases, with 15 bases sitting between them. Germline V gene sequence: CDR1 SGDLS, CDR2 YYNGEE. Libraries were prepared by immunoSEQ multiplex PCR; TCRdb keeps only in-frame clonotypes and omits some of them. The sample lists approximately 110,000 clones, around 88% occurring once. The source is a human donor in a cohort sampled during active COVID-19. Sequenced material: peripheral blood. The chain links TRBV9 to TRBJ2-1, with D perhaps matching TRBD1 (6 bases). CDR3 region: CASSTTGQGNEQFF. In nucleotides, the CDR3 is TGTGCCAGCAGCACAACAGGGCAGGGGAATGAGCAGTTCTTC.